The present entry profiles one T cell receptor (beta chain) with its context. Its specificity is not known. This sample is drawn from a study of OX40 agonist ivuxolimab in advanced cancers. Study-level information: An agonistic human IgG2 monoclonal antibody against OX40 (CD134) was given. Mean age approximately 66 years, range 23 to 79; approximately 80% male. Findings and caveats of the study: The work left the antigen specificity of expanded peripheral T cells undetermined.

The repertoire was sequenced with immunoSEQ multiplex PCR; TCRdb's copy has only in-frame clones and lacks some. The sample lists 25,000 to 35,000 clones; approximately 90% were seen once. Trimming removed 5 bases from V and 7 bases from J; junction bases left unmatched: 8. There are 14 residues in the CDR3. CDR1 and CDR2 (germline): WSHSY, SAAADI. This chain links TRBV10-2 with TRBJ2-7; 10 bases line up with TRBD1. This TCR came from an adult with an advanced solid tumor such as melanoma, head and neck, liver or kidney cancer. The sample here was CD4+ or CD8+ T cells sorted from blood, taken in a trial of the OX40 agonist ivuxolimab. The CDR3 protein is CASSRQGAQEEQYF. The CDR3 coding sequence is TGCGCCAGCAGTCGACAGGGGGCACAAGAGGAGCAGTACTTC.